What follows are 6 T cell receptor beta chains derived from one specimen sequenced in a study of identical twins. TCRdb processed the 5' RACE reads anew with MiXCR; each CDR3 protein has one entry. The sample holds a few hundred thousand distinct CDR3 sequences, more than 9% seen once. The data also belong to a second study, concerning yellow fever vaccine responses in identical twins.

Material for sequencing was PBMCs. These receptors originate from a woman aged 18-29 years in good health.

At least ten counts were recorded for this clonotype. The rearrangement joins TRBV7-2 to TRBJ2-3; a possible D gene is TRBD1 (5 bases). The CDR3 contains 14 residues. Trimming pared 3 bases from V and 3 bases from J, leaving 10 bases between. CDR1 SGHTA and CDR2 FQGNSA come from the germline V gene. CDR3 nucleotide sequence: TGTGCCAGCAGCTTTCCAGGGTCAACAGATACGCAGTATTTT. It specifies CASSFPGSTDTQYF.

This clonotype was counted many times. V gene TRBV5-1 combines with J gene TRBJ2-7; D call uncertain. V lost 4 bases and J 4 bases, leaving 15 bases between the germline ends. The CDR3 sequence is 14 residues long. Germline V gene lookup returns CDR1 SGHRS and CDR2 YFSETQ. CDR3 in amino acids: CASSTTMGSYEQYF. In DNA form, the CDR3 reads TGCGCCAGCAGCACCACTATGGGCTCTTACGAGCAGTACTTC.

The gene calls are TRBV12-3 or TRBV12-4 and TRBJ2-3, with D hard to call. V shed 0 bases and J shed 3 bases, with 10 bases lying between them. There are 15 residues in the CDR3. CDR3 DNA: TGTGCCAGCAGTTTAGCGGTGGGCCCGACAGATACGCAGTATTTT. The encoded protein is CASSLAVGPTDTQYF.

This clonotype was picked up many times. This rearrangement joins TRBV29-1 to TRBJ2-7; D is possibly TRBD1 or TRBD2 (6 bases each). V lost 6 bases and J lost 3, with 15 bases in between. The length of the CDR3 is 13 residues. Germline V gives CDR1 SQVTM, CDR2 ANQGSEA. CDR3 residues: CSVLGGHHYEQYF. The CDR3 bases are TGCAGCGTGCTGGGGGGACACCACTACGAGCAGTACTTC.

This chain connects TRBV7-2 to TRBJ2-3, with 7 nucleotides matching TRBD1. This CDR3 is built from 16 residues. Germline CDR1 reads SGHTA; CDR2 reads FQGNSA. V lost 1 base, J lost 6 bases, and 10 bases stayed unmatched. For the CDR3, the DNA is TGTGCCAGCAGCTTAGGTTACGGGACAGTTTTCGATACGCAGTATTTT. Translation: CASSLGYGTVFDTQYF.

This clonotype was recorded a few times. The chain joins TRBV15 to TRBJ2-7; no definite D call. The CDR3 runs 15 residues. V lost 1 base and J 3 bases, leaving 13 bases between the germline ends. Germline CDR1 reads LNHNV; CDR2 reads YYDKDF (reference sequence). CDR3 nucleotide sequence: TGTGCCACCAGCAGAGCCCCGGACCTAAACTACGAGCAGTACTTC. The encoded protein is CATSRAPDLNYEQYF. The full variable domain, with the rest looked up from reference TRBV15 and TRBJ2-7, is DAMVIQNPRYQVTQFGKPVTLSCSQTLNHNVMYWYQQKSSQAPKLLFHYYDKDFNNEADTPDNFQSRRPNTSFCFLDIRSPGLGDTAMYLCATSRAPDLNYEQYFGPGTRLTVT.